This T cell receptor (beta chain) was identified in a study of blood T cell repertoires in COVID-19. This CDR3 comprises 16 residues. Germline CDR1 MNHEY, CDR2 SVGAGI. J was trimmed by 6 bases and V by 0 bases; bases with no gene match: 10. Original handling: Estimated nucleated cell counts came from reference gene primer amplification. The method was immunoSEQ multiplex PCR; TCRdb's version includes in-frame clones alone and lacks a portion of them. D and trimming were read from the DNA, whereas the V and J calls and clone size are those reported in that table. The top ten hold more than 0.8% of the sample, which has about 350,000 clones, about 90% seen once.

Sequencing was performed on PBMCs or T cells enriched from blood (not recorded which). The receptor was derived from a woman aged 25-40 years who had recovered from COVID-19. The chain employs TRBV6-5 and TRBJ1-1; 7 nucleotides agree with TRBD1. The CDR3 nucleotides are TGTGCCAGCAGTTACTCTAGGAGACAGGGTTTTTCTGAAGCTTTCTTT. Translated, it gives CASSYSRRQGFSEAFF.